The next 19 T cell receptor beta chains were all read from a single sample in a study of cytotoxic CD8 clonotypes in ibrutinib-treated CLL. Method: immunoSEQ multiplex PCR; TCRdb's copy keeps in-frame clones and lacks some. The table lists about 80,000 clones, about 76% of them singletons, with 4.8% in the top ten. The material sequenced was PBMCs, taken after 12 months of ibrutinib treatment. These receptors originate from a human donor with chronic lymphocytic leukemia.

The chain is built from TRBV27 and TRBJ1-2; TRBD1 matches at 11 bases. Germline V gene data show CDR1 as MNHEY and CDR2 as SMNVEV (reference sequence). Trimming cost V 5 bases and J 11 bases; bases outside gene matches: 7. The CDR3 has 13 residues. CDR3 region: CASSPRDRGDYTF. CDR3 bases: TGTGCCAGCAGTCCCCGGGACAGGGGGGATTACACCTTC.

In DNA, the CDR3 is TGTGCCATCAGTGACGGGGGGCGCGGAGCTTTCTTT. Residues: CAISDGGRGAFF. V and J are TRBV10-3 and TRBJ1-1; D is perhaps TRBD1 (6 bases). The length of the CDR3 is 12 residues. Germline V gene sequence: CDR1 ENHRY, CDR2 SYGVKD. V lost 3 bases, J lost 10 bases, and 12 bases lay in between.

CDR3 DNA: TGTGCCAGCAGTTACATGGGCTTCCGTGGCTACACCTTC. As protein: CASSYMGFRGYTF. The rearrangement uses TRBV6-5 and TRBJ1-2; D not resolved. The germline V gene has CDR1 MNHEY and CDR2 SVGAGI. V was pared by 2 bases and J by 7 bases, with 11 bases between. The CDR3 has 13 amino acids.

With respect to this clone: This sample includes further DNA sequences coding for the same CDR3. V usage is TRBV7-3 and J usage is TRBJ2-3; possibly TRBD2 for D (5 bases). CDR3 length equals 14 residues. Germline V gene lookup returns CDR1 SGHTA and CDR2 FQGTGA. The ends were cut back, 5 bases at V and 1 base at J, with 10 bases in the middle. CDR3: CASSPPGGTDTQYF. CDR3 bases: TGTGCCAGCAGCCCCCCCGGGGGCACAGATACGCAGTATTTT.

V gene TRBV5-6 combines with J gene TRBJ2-7, with unresolved D. Between the trimmed V and J ends, which lost 3 bases and 7 bases, there was a span of 17 bases. CDR1 and CDR2 (germline): SGHDT, YYEEEE. The CDR3 is 14 amino acids. CDR3 sequence: CASSSPPSSVEQYF. CDR3 in DNA: TGTGCCAGCAGCTCCCCCCCCAGCTCGGTGGAGCAGTACTTC.

The J gene is TRBJ1-5, the V gene TRBV7-2, with D hard to call. The CDR3 spans 12 residues. CDR1 SGHTA and CDR2 FQGNSA come from the germline V gene. Between the trimmed V and J ends, which lost 4 bases and 7 bases, there was a span of 8 bases. The CDR3 DNA reads TGTGCCAGCAGCTCCCAGGAACAGCCCCAGCATTTT. This gives the protein CASSSQEQPQHF. Full variable domain (rest looked up from reference TRBV7-2 and TRBJ1-5): GAGVSQSPSNKVTEKGKDVELRCDPISGHTALYWYRQSLGQGLEFLIYFQGNSAPDKSGLPSDRFSAERTGGSVSTLTIQRTQQEDSAVYLCASSSQEQPQHFGDGTRLSIL.

The V gene is TRBV27, the J gene TRBJ1-5; D not resolved. This CDR3 comprises 13 residues. CDR1 MNHEY and CDR2 SMNVEV come from the germline V gene (reference sequence). Deletions cut 6 bases from V and 1 base from J, with 7 bases between. The CDR3 loop reads CASSRGSNQPQHF. CDR3 bases: TGTGCCAGCAGCCGTGGGAGCAATCAGCCCCAGCATTTT.

The chain combines TRBV6-1 with TRBJ1-2, with D perhaps TRBD1 (5 bases). The germline CDR1 and CDR2 sequences are MNHNS and SASEGT. The germline V and J ends were trimmed by 6 bases and 13 bases, with 21 bases remaining between them. The CDR3 extends over 13 amino acids. The CDR3 DNA reads as TGTGCCAGCAGCCCCACGATGACAGTTTCCGGCACCTTC. Protein product: CASSPTMTVSGTF.

V gene TRBV28 combines with J gene TRBJ1-1, with a tentative D call TRBD1 (5 bases). This CDR3 has 14 residues. The germline V gene encodes CDR1 MDHEN and CDR2 SYDVKM. Trimming took 3 bases from V and 5 from J, leaving 13 bases between them. The CDR3 region has the DNA TGTGCCAGCAGTTTCGGGGGATCGGGGACTGAAGCTTTCTTT. Amino acid sequence: CASSFGGSGTEAFF.

The rearrangement links TRBV5-1 to TRBJ2-5; 7 nucleotides match TRBD2. This CDR3 contains 16 residues. The ends lost 0 bases at V and 2 bases at J; junction bases unmatched: 7. Germline V gene lookup returns CDR1 SGHRS and CDR2 YFSETQ. CDR3 bases: TGCGCCAGCAGCTTGGCCGGCGCGGGAGCGCAAGAGACCCAGTACTTC. Protein product: CASSLAGAGAQETQYF.

The chain links TRBV5-1 to TRBJ1-1; D gene ambiguous. The length of the CDR3 is 11 residues. Germline assignment: CDR1 SGHRS and CDR2 YFSETQ. V gave up 5 bases and J gave up 1 base, with 3 bases separating them. The DNA of the CDR3 is TGCGCCAGCAGACAGAACACTGAAGCTTTCTTT. Its translation: CASRQNTEAFF.

The chain has TRBV27 and TRBJ2-7, with D perhaps assigned TRBD1 or TRBD2 (6 bases each). The CDR3 runs 16 residues. Germline V gene sequence: CDR1 MNHEY, CDR2 SMNVEV (reference sequence). Trimming pared 1 base from V and 4 bases from J, leaving 17 bases between. CDR3 protein: CASSLYGGRGAYEQYF. Here the CDR3 DNA reads TGTGCCAGCAGTTTATATGGGGGTAGGGGGGCTTACGAGCAGTACTTC.

The chain couples TRBV4-2 to TRBJ1-1; TRBD1 matches 8 bases. The CDR3 loop spans 17 amino acids. CDR1 and CDR2 (germline): LGHNA, YNFKEQ. Trimming at V came to 4 bases and at J to 2 bases, leaving 12 bases not matched to a gene. Here the CDR3 DNA reads TGTGCCAGCAGCCCCGAAGGGCAGGGGGCAACTAACACTGAAGCTTTCTTT. Translation: CASSPEGQGATNTEAFF.

This rearrangement joins TRBV6-6 to TRBJ1-4, with D maybe TRBD1 (6 bases). The germline CDR1 and CDR2 sequences are MNHNY and SVGAGI (reference sequence). Trimming shortened V by 7 bases and J by 5 bases, and 17 bases separated the two germline ends. This CDR3 has 15 amino acids. The CDR3 region has the DNA TGTGCCAGCACCACGGGGGGGGGCCTGAATGAAAAACTGTTTTTT. The encoded protein is CASTTGGGLNEKLFF.

This chain uses TRBV2 with TRBJ1-1, with D uncertain. CDR1 and CDR2 (germline): SNHLY, FYNNEI. The CDR3 length is 14 residues. With 4 bases removed from V and 4 bases from J, the gap between germline ends came to 13 bases. CDR3 coding DNA: TGTGCCAGCAGTGCCAAGGGCCAAGCCACTGAAGCTTTCTTT. The encoded protein is CASSAKGQATEAFF.

This clone was found a few times. The genes are TRBV7-9 and TRBJ1-1, with D unclear. V lost 0 bases to trimming and J lost 7 bases, with 12 bases between them. Germline V gene lookup returns CDR1 SEHNR and CDR2 FQNEAQ (reference sequence). This CDR3 contains 14 residues. The CDR3, as DNA: TGTGCCAGCAGCTTAGCCCTTCTGGCGGATGAAGCTTTCTTT. It specifies CASSLALLADEAFF.

The rearrangement uses TRBV18 and TRBJ2-7; 9 bases fit TRBD1. V trimming: 6 bases; J trimming: 2 bases; junction bases outside the gene matches: 8. CDR3 size: 15 residues. Germline CDR1 KGHSH, CDR2 LQKENI. The DNA of the CDR3 is TGTGCCAGCTCGCCCGGGACAGGGATGACCTACGAGCAGTACTTC. Translating gives CASSPGTGMTYEQYF.

This clone turned up a few times. V and J are TRBV2 and TRBJ1-5; the D gene is possibly TRBD1 (5 bases). Germline assignment: CDR1 SNHLY and CDR2 FYNNEI. Trimming left V 7 bases short and J 5 bases short, with 12 bases between. This CDR3 contains 13 residues. CDR3 region: CASMGQGYQPQHF. The CDR3 DNA reads as TGTGCCAGCATGGGGCAGGGCTATCAGCCCCAGCATTTT.

Only a few counts were recorded for this clone. The chain uses TRBV14 and TRBJ2-5, with 15 bases identical to TRBD2. CDR3 size: 15 residues. Unmatched junction bases numbered 2, after V lost 4 bases and J lost 5 bases. Germline lookup yields CDR1 SGHDN and CDR2 FVKESK. This chain's CDR3 is CASSRGLAGGETQYF. Written as DNA, the CDR3 is TGTGCCAGCAGCCGCGGACTAGCGGGGGGGGAGACCCAGTACTTC.